This T cell receptor (beta chain) was sequenced for a study of blood T cell repertoires in COVID-19 (dated by TCRdb to the early 2020s). The study in broad terms: The collaborator samples originated in the United States, Italy and Spain and spanned the acute and convalescent phases of COVID-19. The material from the prospective study consisted of cDNA or gDNA derived from T cells, B-cell-depleted T cells, or PBMCs. The dataset comprised deeply sampled blood TCRbeta repertoires from subjects exposed to, actively infected with, or recovered from COVID-19. The repertoires were released in a freely available public database intended as a resource for research on the immune response to SARS-CoV-2. The samples were drawn from the first 160 participants of the ongoing ImmuneRACE study and from over 950 subjects provided by 6 global collaborators. Sample metadata almost always included a de-identified subject ID, COVID-19 status, age in years and sex. Where available, HLA class I and class II types were obtained from metadata supplied by the sample provider rather than from assay-based typing.

Summary of the overall study and its limitations: The amount of clinical and demographic metadata varied by source and participant and was provided uncurated.

Whole blood was collected in K2EDTA tubes by collaborating institutions according to the institutions' own protocols. For TCRbeta analysis, collaborators shipped samples in one of three forms: frozen whole blood, isolated PBMCs, or DNA extracted from either of those sample types. TCRbeta CDR3 regions were amplified from genomic DNA using the immunoSEQ Assay, a bias-controlled multiplex PCR. Under the source paper's analysis protocol: The number of nucleated cells in each sample was estimated by amplification of reference gene primers within the assay. Sequence reads were collapsed and filtered to measure the absolute abundance of every unique TCRbeta CDR3 rearrangement. For each sample, productive Simpson clonality was calculated as the square root of Simpson's diversity index across productive rearrangements. The clones in this table, taken by TCRdb from immuneACCESS, are in-frame only. Not every clone is retained; where verified, under half of the shortfall comes from an unresolved V gene, and the cause of the rest is unknown. V, J and clone size reflect that table, while D and trimming were determined from the DNA. The sample table contains 150,000 to 200,000 clones; only one count was recorded for nearly 85% of them. Of the sample, around 5.2% is held by the ten largest clones.

V ends up 5 bases short and J 7 bases short, with an unmatched junction base count of 7. Its CDR3 holds 14 amino acids, cysteine through phenylalanine. Here the CDR3 DNA is all that survives: 42 bases in frame from base 1. The germline V gene yields MDHEN for CDR1 and SYDVKM for CDR2. A remark on this clone: Its target antigen remains unknown. It has no much larger one-base neighbor in the sample; base qualities were not kept.

This TCR derives from a woman aged 30 to 39 with acute or convalescent COVID-19. Sample: peripheral blood. The V gene is TRBV28 and the J gene is TRBJ2-1; the central 8 bases match TRBD1. The sequence in DNA is TGTGCCAGCAGTCCCCAGGGGGCGTTGAATGAGCAGTTCTTC. This codes for CASSPQGALNEQFF.